At least ten counts were recorded for the clone carrying this T cell receptor (beta chain). These data originate in a study of neurological immune-mediated disorders. Time point here: longitudinal time-point 2. The V end was cut by 10 bases, the J end by 4 bases, with 11 bases between. The CDR3 runs 13 residues. cDNA synthesis was performed by 5'RACE with 10-nucleotide random UMIs. TCRdb analysed the 5' RACE reads with MiXCR anew, one entry per CDR3 protein. The table lists approximately 85,000 distinct CDR3 sequences, around 14% of them singletons. The chain carries TRBV12-3 or TRBV12-4 and TRBJ1-6; D call uncertain. The TCR originated in a female donor with HTLV-1-associated myelopathy (HAM/TSP). The specimen was PBMCs. The CDR3 DNA sequence: TGTGCCACCCGGGGTCCGTATAATTCACCCCTCCACTTT. Translated, it gives CATRGPYNSPLHF.